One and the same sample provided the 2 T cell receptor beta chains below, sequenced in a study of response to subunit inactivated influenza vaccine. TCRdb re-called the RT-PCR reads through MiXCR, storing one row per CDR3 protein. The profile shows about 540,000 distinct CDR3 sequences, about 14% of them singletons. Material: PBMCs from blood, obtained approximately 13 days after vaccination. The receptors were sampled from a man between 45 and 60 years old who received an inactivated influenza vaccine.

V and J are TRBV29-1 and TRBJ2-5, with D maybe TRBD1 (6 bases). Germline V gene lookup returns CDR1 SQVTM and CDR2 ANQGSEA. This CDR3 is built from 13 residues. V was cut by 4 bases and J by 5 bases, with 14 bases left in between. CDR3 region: CSVAEQGGETQYF. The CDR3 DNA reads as TGCAGCGTTGCAGAACAGGGTGGGGAGACCCAGTACTTC.

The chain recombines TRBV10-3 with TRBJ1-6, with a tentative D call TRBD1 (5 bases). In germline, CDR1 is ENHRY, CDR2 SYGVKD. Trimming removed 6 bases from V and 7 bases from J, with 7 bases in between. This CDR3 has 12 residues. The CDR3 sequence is CAIRGTNSPLHF. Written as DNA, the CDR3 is TGTGCCATCAGAGGGACGAATTCACCCCTCCACTTT.